The T cell receptor beta chain described here comes from a study of PD-1 blockade in classical Hodgkin lymphoma. The study's findings and limits: It was reported that newly diagnosed patients had less baseline TCR diversity than healthy donors. Baseline diversity resembling that of newly diagnosed patients was seen in complete responders. When nivolumab was started under 1 year after ASCT, patients were excluded.

The assay was immunoSEQ multiplex PCR, and TCRdb's table has in-frame clones only and misses some. The table lists about 13,000 clones, more than 85% of them singletons. This clone was seen only a few times. Its antigen is still unknown. This CDR3 has 13 amino acids. The V end was cut by 0 bases, the J end by 7 bases, with 7 bases between. Germline V CDR1 and CDR2: GTSNPN, SVGIG (reference sequence). The patients all showed relapse after autologous stem cell transplantation, while their brentuximab vedotin exposure varied. This chain joins TRBV30 and TRBJ1-6; D uncertain. The TCR originated in a human donor with classical Hodgkin lymphoma. This sample comprised peripheral blood mononuclear cells (PBMCs), obtained at baseline. CDR3 bases: TGTGCCTGGAGTGTAGGGATCAATTCACCCCTCCACTTT. It encodes CAWSVGINSPLHF.